This T cell receptor beta chain was sequenced in a study of blood T cell repertoires in COVID-19 (TCRdb year 2020). General notes on the study: The collaborator samples originated in the United States, Italy and Spain and spanned the acute and convalescent phases of COVID-19. The repertoires were released in a freely available public database intended as a resource for research on the immune response to SARS-CoV-2. The dataset comprised deeply sampled blood TCRbeta repertoires from subjects exposed to, actively infected with, or recovered from COVID-19. The prospective study material was composed of cDNA or gDNA derived from T cells, B-cell-depleted T cells, or PBMCs. HLA class I and class II types, where available, came from metadata supplied by the sample provider rather than from assay-based typing. Samples were obtained from the ongoing ImmuneRACE study (first 160 participants) and from 1,000 to 1,500 subjects provided by 6 global collaborators. Sample metadata almost always included a de-identified subject ID, COVID-19 status, age in years and sex. Here is what the overall study found, with its caveats: Clinical and demographic metadata were provided uncurated, with the amount varying by source and participant.

Its CDR3 holds 15 amino acids, cysteine through phenylalanine. Only the CDR3 region is kept as DNA, spanning 45 bases read in frame from base 1. Taken from the germline V gene, the CDR1 and CDR2 loops are ENHRY and SYGVKD. V and J are trimmed by 5 bases and 5 bases, and the gene matches miss 12 bases of the junction. In the prospective study, participants were about 18 to 100 years old, resided in 20 to 30 geographic areas of the United States, and were enrolled through a virtual design. Cohort assignment in the prospective study relied on participant-reported clinical history from a screening survey and a study questionnaire. Recovered participants in ImmuneRACE Cohort 3 were defined as having two consecutive negative NP/OP PCR tests, clearance from a healthcare professional, or resolution of symptoms. Each participant in the prospective study had whole blood, serum and a nasopharyngeal or oropharyngeal swab collected by mobile phlebotomists. Over an approximately 2-month period, participants in the prospective study had the option of providing additional blood draws and questionnaires. Blood samples from the prospective study were shipped frozen or at room temperature prior to DNA extraction.

TCRbeta CDR3 regions were amplified from genomic DNA using the immunoSEQ Assay, a bias-controlled multiplex PCR. Per the source publication's procedure: Within the assay, amplification of reference gene primers was used to estimate how many nucleated cells each sample contained. Sequence reads were collapsed and filtered to measure the absolute abundance of every unique TCRbeta CDR3 rearrangement. For each sample, productive Simpson clonality was calculated as the square root of Simpson's diversity index over productive rearrangements. Not all clones reach the TCRdb copy of this immuneACCESS table, which keeps in-frame sequences only. Checked studies attribute under half of the gap to unresolved V genes and leave the rest unexplained. Clone size and V and J calls were adopted from that table, with D and trimming inferred from the DNA. For this sample the table gives more than 250,000 clones, of which about 87% were detected only once. Of the sample, 5.3% falls within the top ten clones.

This clone was recorded only once. Its specific antigen is unknown. Base qualities are not provided; no much larger clone lies one nucleotide away. This receptor was obtained from a woman aged 25 to 39 who had recovered from COVID-19. Sequencing was performed on PBMCs or T cells enriched from blood (not recorded which). The chain joins TRBV10-3 to TRBJ2-7, with 7 bases aligning to TRBD1. This receptor carries the CDR3 CAISTDRDRGHEQYF. The nucleotide sequence is TGTGCCATCAGTACAGACCGGGACAGAGGACACGAGCAGTACTTC.